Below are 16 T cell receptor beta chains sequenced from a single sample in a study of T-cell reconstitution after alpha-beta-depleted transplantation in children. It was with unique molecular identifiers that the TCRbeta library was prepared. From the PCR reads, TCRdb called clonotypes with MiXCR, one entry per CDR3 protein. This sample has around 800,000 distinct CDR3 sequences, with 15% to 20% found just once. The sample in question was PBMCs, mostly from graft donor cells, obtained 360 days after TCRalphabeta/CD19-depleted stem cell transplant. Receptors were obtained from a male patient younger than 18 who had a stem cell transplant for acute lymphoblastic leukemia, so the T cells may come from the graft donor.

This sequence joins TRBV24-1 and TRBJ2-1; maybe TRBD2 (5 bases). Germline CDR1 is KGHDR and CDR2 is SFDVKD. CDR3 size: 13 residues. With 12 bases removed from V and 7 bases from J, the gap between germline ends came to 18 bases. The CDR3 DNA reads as TGTGCCGCCGAGGACTGGCTGAGGAATGAGCAGTTCTTC. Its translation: CAAEDWLRNEQFF.

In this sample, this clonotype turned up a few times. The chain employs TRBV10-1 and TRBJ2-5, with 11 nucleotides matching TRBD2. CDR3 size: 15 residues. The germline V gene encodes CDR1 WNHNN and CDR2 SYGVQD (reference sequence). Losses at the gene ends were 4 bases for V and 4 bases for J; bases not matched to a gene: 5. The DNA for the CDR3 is TGCGCCAGCAGTGGACTAGCGGGAAATGGAGAGACCCAGTACTTC. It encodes CASSGLAGNGETQYF.

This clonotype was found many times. The CDR3 spells CSAREGVSGRSEQYF. The CDR3 nucleotides read TGCAGTGCTAGAGAAGGGGTTAGCGGGAGATCCGAGCAGTACTTC. V usage is TRBV20-1 and J usage is TRBJ2-7, with TRBD2 matching 9 bases. V was clipped by 0 bases and J by 6 bases; unmatched bases: 9. Germline assignment: CDR1 DFQATT and CDR2 SNEGSKA (reference sequence). This CDR3 has 15 residues.

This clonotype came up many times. In nucleotides, the CDR3 is TGTGCCAGCAGTTTCATTCGGACAGGGACAATGATAGAGACCCAGTACTTC. Translated, it gives CASSFIRTGTMIETQYF. This chain joins TRBV6-5 and TRBJ2-5; 8 bases align to TRBD1. This CDR3 is built from 17 residues. Germline-derived CDR1 and CDR2 are MNHEY and SVGAGI. The junction had 14 bases not matched to a gene; V was cut back by 4 bases and J by 4 bases.

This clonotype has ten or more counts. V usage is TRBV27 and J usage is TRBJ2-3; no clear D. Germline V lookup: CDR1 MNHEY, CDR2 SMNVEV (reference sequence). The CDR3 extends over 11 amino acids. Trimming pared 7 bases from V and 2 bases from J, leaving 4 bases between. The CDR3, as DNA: TGTGCCAGCACGGACACAGATACGCAGTATTTT. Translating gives CASTDTDTQYF.

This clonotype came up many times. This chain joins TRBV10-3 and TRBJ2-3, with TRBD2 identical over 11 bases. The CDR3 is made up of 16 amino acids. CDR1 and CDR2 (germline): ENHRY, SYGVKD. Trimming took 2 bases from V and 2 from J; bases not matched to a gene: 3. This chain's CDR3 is CAISEPGLAATDTQYF. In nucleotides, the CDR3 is TGTGCCATCAGTGAGCCGGGACTAGCGGCCACAGATACGCAGTATTTT.

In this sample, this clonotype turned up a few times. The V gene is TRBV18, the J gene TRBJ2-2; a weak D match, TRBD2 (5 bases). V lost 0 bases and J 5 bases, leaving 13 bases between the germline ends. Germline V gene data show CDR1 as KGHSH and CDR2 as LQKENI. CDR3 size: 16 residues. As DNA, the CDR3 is TGTGCCAGCTCACCACCTCGTCCGAGGGAAACCGGGGAGCTGTTTTTT. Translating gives CASSPPRPRETGELFF. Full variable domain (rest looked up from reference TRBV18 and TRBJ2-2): NAGVMQNPRHLVRRRGQEARLRCSPMKGHSHVYWYRQLPEEGLKFMVYLQKENIIDESGMPKERFSAEFPKEGPSILRIQQVVRGDSAAYFCASSPPRPRETGELFFGEGSRLTVL.

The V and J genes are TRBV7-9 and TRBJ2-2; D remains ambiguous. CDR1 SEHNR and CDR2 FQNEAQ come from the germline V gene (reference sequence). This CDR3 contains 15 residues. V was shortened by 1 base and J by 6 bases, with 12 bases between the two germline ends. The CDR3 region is CASSLGFRPAGELFF. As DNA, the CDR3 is TGTGCCAGCAGCTTAGGGTTTCGGCCCGCCGGGGAGCTGTTTTTT.

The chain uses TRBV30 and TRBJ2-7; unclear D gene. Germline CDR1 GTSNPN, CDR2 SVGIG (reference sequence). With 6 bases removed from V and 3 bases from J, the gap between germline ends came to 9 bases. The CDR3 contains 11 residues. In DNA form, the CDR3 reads TGTGCCTGCGAATGGGGCTACGAGCAGTACTTC. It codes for CACEWGYEQYF.

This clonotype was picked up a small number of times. Here the CDR3 reads CASSLGLRGPDQPQHF. DNA of the CDR3: TGCGCCAGCAGCTTGGGTCTGAGGGGGCCAGATCAGCCCCAGCATTTT. The chain uses TRBV5-1 and TRBJ1-5; TRBD1 matches 7 bases. The CDR3 is 16 amino acids. Germline CDR1 is SGHRS and CDR2 is YFSETQ. Trimming removed 0 bases from V and 5 bases from J; junction bases left unmatched: 8.

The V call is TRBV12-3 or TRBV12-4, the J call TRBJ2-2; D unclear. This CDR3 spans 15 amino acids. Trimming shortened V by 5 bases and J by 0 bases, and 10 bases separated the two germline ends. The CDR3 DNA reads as TGTGCCAGCAGTCCCAACCCATCGAACACCGGGGAGCTGTTTTTT. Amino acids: CASSPNPSNTGELFF.

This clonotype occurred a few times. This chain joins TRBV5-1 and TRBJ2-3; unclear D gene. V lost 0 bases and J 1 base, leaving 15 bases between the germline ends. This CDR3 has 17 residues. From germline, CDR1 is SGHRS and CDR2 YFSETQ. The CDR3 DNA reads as TGCGCCAGCAGCTTGGGTAGTACCACCCATGGCACAGATACGCAGTATTTT. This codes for CASSLGSTTHGTDTQYF.

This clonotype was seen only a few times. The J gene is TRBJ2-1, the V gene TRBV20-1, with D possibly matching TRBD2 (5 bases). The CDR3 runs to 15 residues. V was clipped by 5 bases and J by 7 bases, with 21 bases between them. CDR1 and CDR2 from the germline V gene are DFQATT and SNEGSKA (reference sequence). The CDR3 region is CSAPRSPTSWNEQFF. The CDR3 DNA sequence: TGCAGTGCTCCCCGATCGCCAACTAGTTGGAATGAGCAGTTCTTC.

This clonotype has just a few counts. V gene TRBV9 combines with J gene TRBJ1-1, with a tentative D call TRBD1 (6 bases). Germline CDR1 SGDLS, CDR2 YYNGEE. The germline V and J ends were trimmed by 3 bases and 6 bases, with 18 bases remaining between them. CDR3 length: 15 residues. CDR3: CASSARDRRGPEAFF. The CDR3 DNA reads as TGTGCCAGCAGCGCCCGTGACAGGAGAGGGCCTGAAGCTTTCTTT. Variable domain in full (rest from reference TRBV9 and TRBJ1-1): DSGVTQTPKHLITATGQRVTLRCSPRSGDLSVYWYQQSLDQGLQFLIQYYNGEERAKGNILERFSAQQFPDLHSELNLSSLELGDSALYFCASSARDRRGPEAFFGQGTRLTVV.

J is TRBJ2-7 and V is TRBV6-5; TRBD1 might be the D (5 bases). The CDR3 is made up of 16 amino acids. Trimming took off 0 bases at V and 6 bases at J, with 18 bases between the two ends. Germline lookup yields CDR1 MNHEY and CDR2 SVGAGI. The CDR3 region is CASSYSGQGIRGEQYF. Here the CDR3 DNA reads TGTGCCAGCAGTTACTCGGGGCAGGGAATTAGGGGCGAGCAGTACTTC.

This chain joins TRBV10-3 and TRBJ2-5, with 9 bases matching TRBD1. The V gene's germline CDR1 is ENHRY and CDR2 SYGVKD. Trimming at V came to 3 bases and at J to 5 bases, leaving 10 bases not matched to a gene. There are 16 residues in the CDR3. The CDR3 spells CAISDPGQGSGETQYF. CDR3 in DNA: TGTGCCATCAGTGACCCCGGACAGGGGTCGGGCGAGACCCAGTACTTC.